This T cell receptor (beta chain) was retrieved from a study of cytomegalovirus exposure and HLA in healthy donors. Study details: Early released data comprised around 80 million unique TCRs from HLA-typed donors.

Findings of the study overall: About 87% or about 30% of the time was how often most TCR beta V segments were productive, according to an earlier analysis.

Remarks on this clone: No antigen is known for it.

The PCR was carried out with 60 Vbeta primers and 13 Jbeta primers. The method was immunoSEQ multiplex PCR; TCRdb's version includes in-frame clones alone and lacks a portion of them. This sample yields about 160,000 clones, of which 80% to 90% are seen a single time; approximately 2.4% belongs to the top ten. These donors counted as nominally healthy when sampled, but unrecorded immune exposures were likely. V dropped 5 bases and J dropped 2; count of bases not matched to a gene: 4. CDR3 length: 16 amino acids. Germline loops: CDR1 PRHDT, CDR2 FYEKMQ (reference sequence). The gene calls are TRBV13 and TRBJ2-3, with 13 positions matching TRBD2. The sequenced sample was PBMCs. The source is a male donor in good health and CMV-seronegative. The CDR3: CASSPGTSGNTDTQYF. DNA of the CDR3: TGTGCCAGCAGCCCCGGGACTAGCGGGAACACAGATACGCAGTATTTT.